Listed here are 6 T cell receptor beta chains from one sample, sequenced in a study of blood T cells in healthy people across ages. A sample-barcoded 5' primer and a J-beta primer mix were used in a second PCR of roughly 7 to 12 cycles. TCRdb passed the 5' RACE reads through MiXCR, listing each CDR3 protein once. The table shows fewer than 2,000,000 distinct CDR3 sequences, with 30% to 40% occurring only once. Material: blood. All receptors derive from a human donor in good health.

The chain employs TRBV29-1 and TRBJ2-6; perhaps TRBD2 as D (5 bases). The CDR3 sequence is 14 residues long. Looked up from germline, CDR1 is SQVTM and CDR2 is ANQGSEA. V lost 4 bases and J lost 4, with 11 bases in between. CDR3 sequence reads: CSVVGGRGANVLTF. CDR3 nucleotide sequence: TGCAGCGTTGTGGGCGGGCGAGGGGCCAACGTCCTGACTTTC.

In this sample, this clonotype turned up a few times. Relative to the germline gene, one junction end is altered; a read error may explain this. V and J are TRBV4-3 and TRBJ2-7; 11 bases agree with TRBD2. The germline gives CDR1 LGHNA, CDR2 YSLEER. CDR3 length: 14 amino acids. CDR3 loop: CASSAGTSGYEQYF. The CDR3, as DNA: TGTGCCAGCAGCGCCGGGACTAGCGGCTACGAGCAGTACTTC.

This clonotype was found a few times. The chain combines TRBV9 with TRBJ1-1; TRBD1 might be the D (5 bases). The germline V gene encodes CDR1 SGDLS and CDR2 YYNGEE. Trimming removed 1 base from V and 1 base from J, with 8 bases in between. The CDR3 extends over 14 amino acids. The CDR3 is CASSVKGTNTEAFF. CDR3 sequence (DNA): TGTGCCAGCAGCGTAAAGGGGACGAACACTGAAGCTTTCTTT.

The chain is built from TRBV7-9 and TRBJ1-1; D not certain. The CDR3 runs 13 residues. CDR1 is SEHNR, CDR2 FQNEAQ, per germline (reference sequence). V was pared by 2 bases and J by 0 bases, with 4 bases between. CDR3 protein: CASSLHMNTEAFF. The CDR3, as DNA: TGTGCCAGCAGCTTACACATGAACACTGAAGCTTTCTTT.

V and J are TRBV29-1 and TRBJ2-5; 9 bases are a match to TRBD2. J was trimmed by 3 bases and V by 1 base; bases with no gene match: 6. The CDR3 has 15 residues. CDR1 SQVTM and CDR2 ANQGSEA come from the germline V gene. The CDR3 nucleotides read TGCAGCGTTGAAGGAAGTAGCGGGGGTGAAGAGACCCAGTACTTC. Amino acids: CSVEGSSGGEETQYF.

This clonotype was counted once. Relative to the germline gene, one junction end is altered; a read error may explain this. V usage is TRBV12-3 or TRBV12-4 and J usage is TRBJ1-5; D remains unclear. The CDR3 has 15 residues. CDR3 DNA: TGTGCCAGCACCGCGGGCGGGAGGAGCAATCAGCCCCGGCATTTT. Residues: CASTAGGRSNQPRHF.